The 10 T cell receptor beta chains listed next were all sequenced from one sample in a study of identical twins. MiXCR, applied by TCRdb to the 5' RACE reads, yields one record per CDR3 protein. The sample has 130,000 to 150,000 distinct CDR3 sequences, 3.5% seen once. The sequencing input was memory T cells sorted from blood. The receptors come from a man aged 18 to 30 in good health.

This clonotype was picked up many times. The CDR3 coding sequence is TGTGCCAGCAGCTTAGATGTAACAGGACCGCCGAAGTCGCAGTATTTT. Translated, it gives CASSLDVTGPPKSQYF. The chain has TRBV7-9 and TRBJ2-3; D is possibly TRBD1 (5 bases). CDR1 is SEHNR, CDR2 FQNEAQ, per germline (reference sequence). The CDR3 spans 16 residues. With 1 base removed from V and 10 bases from J, the gap between germline ends came to 21 bases.

This clonotype was seen ten or more times. The chain carries TRBV20-1 and TRBJ2-4; tentative D call: TRBD1 (5 bases). Deletions cut 0 bases from V and 3 bases from J, with 9 bases between. The V gene's germline CDR1 is DFQATT and CDR2 SNEGSKA (reference sequence). This CDR3 has 14 residues. CDR3 bases: TGCAGTGCTAGAGATCAGGGATTCAAAAACATTCAGTACTTC. This encodes CSARDQGFKNIQYF.

This clonotype occurred many times. The chain recombines TRBV18 with TRBJ2-2; possibly TRBD1 or TRBD2 for D (5 bases each). CDR1 KGHSH and CDR2 LQKENI come from the germline V gene. The CDR3 runs 16 residues. V dropped 3 bases and J dropped 3 bases, with 14 bases sitting between them. This CDR3 is CASSPQGAGHTGELFF. CDR3 in DNA: TGTGCCAGCTCACCCCAGGGAGCCGGGCACACCGGGGAGCTGTTTTTT.

This clonotype was observed many times. This rearrangement joins TRBV20-1 to TRBJ2-7; tentatively, D is TRBD2 (5 bases). The germline gives CDR1 DFQATT, CDR2 SNEGSKA (reference sequence). The CDR3 is 13 residues long. V lost 6 bases and J lost 0, with 12 bases in between. CDR3: CSARASSSYEQYF. Written as DNA, the CDR3 is TGCAGTGCGAGGGCTAGCTCCTCCTACGAGCAGTACTTC.

Many counts were recorded for this clonotype. The chain uses TRBV27 and TRBJ2-5; TRBD1 might be the D (6 bases). The CDR3 sequence is 14 residues long. V lost 4 bases and J lost 4, with 13 bases in between. Germline CDR1 and CDR2: MNHEY and SMNVEV (reference sequence). The CDR3 region is CASSSPGHSETQYF. In DNA form, the CDR3 reads TGTGCCAGCAGTTCACCGGGACATTCAGAGACCCAGTACTTC.

This clonotype showed up just a few times. The chain joins TRBV28 to TRBJ2-6; D perhaps matches TRBD1 (6 bases). CDR1 and CDR2 from the germline V gene are MDHEN and SYDVKM. CDR3 length: 17 residues. Trimming removed 1 base at V and 1 base at J, with 11 bases between. CDR3 nucleotide sequence: TGTGCCAGCAGTTTATTAGGGGACAAATCTGGGGCCAACGTCCTGACTTTC. Its translation: CASSLLGDKSGANVLTF. The full variable domain, its missing parts supplied by reference TRBV28 and TRBJ2-6, is DVKVTQSSRYLVKRTGEKVFLECVQDMDHENMFWYRQDPGLGLRLIYFSYDVKMKEKGDIPEGYSVSREKKERFSLILESASTNQTSMYLCASSLLGDKSGANVLTFGAGSRLTVL.

The table lists this clonotype with many counts. V gene TRBV2 combines with J gene TRBJ1-4; TRBD1 might be the D (5 bases). The germline V gene encodes CDR1 SNHLY and CDR2 FYNNEI. The CDR3 loop spans 14 amino acids. The V and J ends lost 9 bases and 0 bases respectively, with 11 bases between them. CDR3 sequence (DNA): TGTGCCAGTAAGCAGACAGCAACTAATGAAAAACTGTTTTTT. Translating gives CASKQTATNEKLFF.

This clonotype came up many times. This chain connects TRBV12-3 or TRBV12-4 to TRBJ2-2; D possibly corresponds to TRBD1 (6 bases). Trimming took off 6 bases at V and 6 bases at J, with 14 bases between the two ends. This CDR3 comprises 14 residues. The CDR3 here is CASRREQGAGELFF. CDR3 bases: TGTGCCAGCAGGCGCGAACAGGGAGCCGGGGAGCTGTTTTTT.

The sample holds many counts of this clonotype. The V and J genes are TRBV12-3 or TRBV12-4 and TRBJ1-5, with unresolved D. V lost 6 bases to trimming and J lost 0 bases, with 6 bases between them. The CDR3 extends over 13 amino acids. CDR3 residues: CASRVGSNQPQHF. The CDR3 coding sequence is TGTGCCAGCAGAGTGGGTAGCAATCAGCCCCAGCATTTT.

The sample holds many counts of this clonotype. The chain recombines TRBV9 with TRBJ2-7; D perhaps matches TRBD2 (6 bases). CDR3 length: 14 amino acids. The germline V gene has CDR1 SGDLS and CDR2 YYNGEE. The germline V and J ends were trimmed by 8 bases and 6 bases, with 21 bases remaining between them. The CDR3 nucleotides read TGTGCCAGGCGGGACCTTCATCGCTACTGCGAGCAGTACTTC. Its protein is CARRDLHRYCEQYF.